This T cell receptor (beta chain) appears in the sequencing data of a study of beta chain features in type 1 diabetes. Study-wide findings and caveats: There was a moderate but significant shortening of TCRB CDR3s in all four CD4+ subsets of Type 1 diabetes patients. There was no resolution here of whether HLA type influences TCRB rearrangement.

Deletions cut 4 bases from V and 2 bases from J, with 15 bases between. The germline gives CDR1 SGHDN, CDR2 FVKESK. The CDR3 totals 15 residues. This clone was recorded a few times. What it binds is not known. Sequenced material consisted of expressed TCRB transcripts (all of the isolated RNA was reverse transcribed). TCRdb keeps only in-frame clones here, not all; method: immunoSEQ multiplex PCR. Among 300,000 to 400,000 clones, roughly 9% were seen once, and the ten largest hold 0.95% to 1.1%. The TCR was taken from a young man with type 1 diabetes. V usage is TRBV14 and J usage is TRBJ2-7, with D tentatively TRBD1 (5 bases). The sequenced material came from central memory CD4+ T cells from blood. CDR3 region: CASSPLAAGTYEQYF. CDR3 bases: TGTGCCAGCAGCCCTTTGGCGGCAGGGACCTACGAGCAGTACTTC.